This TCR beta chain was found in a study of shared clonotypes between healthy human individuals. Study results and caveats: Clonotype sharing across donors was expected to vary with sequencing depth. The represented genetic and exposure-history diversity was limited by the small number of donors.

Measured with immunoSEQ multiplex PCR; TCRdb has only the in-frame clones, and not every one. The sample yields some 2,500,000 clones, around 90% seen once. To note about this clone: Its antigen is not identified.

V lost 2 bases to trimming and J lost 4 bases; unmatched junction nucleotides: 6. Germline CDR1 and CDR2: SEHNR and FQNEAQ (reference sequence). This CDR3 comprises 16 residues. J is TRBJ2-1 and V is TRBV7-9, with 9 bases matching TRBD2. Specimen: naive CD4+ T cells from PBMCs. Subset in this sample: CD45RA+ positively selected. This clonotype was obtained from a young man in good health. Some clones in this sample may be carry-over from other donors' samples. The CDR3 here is CASSLLSSGSYNEQFF. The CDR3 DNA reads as TGTGCCAGCAGCTTATTAAGTAGCGGGAGTTACAATGAGCAGTTCTTC.